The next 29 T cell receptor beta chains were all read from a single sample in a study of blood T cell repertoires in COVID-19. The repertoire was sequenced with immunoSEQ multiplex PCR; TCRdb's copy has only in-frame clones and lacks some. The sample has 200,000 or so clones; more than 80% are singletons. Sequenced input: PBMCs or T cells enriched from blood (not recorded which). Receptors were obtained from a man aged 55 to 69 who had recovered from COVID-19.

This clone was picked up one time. The CDR3: CASRPPPEGEKAGELFF. CDR3 nucleotide sequence: TGCGCCAGCAGGCCCCCCCCGGAAGGAGAGAAGGCCGGGGAGCTGTTTTTT. The chain is built from TRBV23-1 and TRBJ2-2; no definite D call. TRBV23-1 is marked as an open reading frame, function uncertain. V dropped 6 bases and J dropped 6 bases, with 23 bases sitting between them. The CDR3 contains 17 residues.

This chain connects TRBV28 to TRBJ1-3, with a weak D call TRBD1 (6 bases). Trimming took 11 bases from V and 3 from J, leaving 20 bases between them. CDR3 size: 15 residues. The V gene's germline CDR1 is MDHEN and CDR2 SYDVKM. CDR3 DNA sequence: TGTGCCGGCCGCGGCACAGGGTCCCGTGGAAACACCATATATTTT. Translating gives CAGRGTGSRGNTIYF.

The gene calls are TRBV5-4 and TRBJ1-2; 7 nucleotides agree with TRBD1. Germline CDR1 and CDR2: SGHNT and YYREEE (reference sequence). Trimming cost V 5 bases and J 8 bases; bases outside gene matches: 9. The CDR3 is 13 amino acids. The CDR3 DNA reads TGTGCCAGCAGTCTGGACAGGACTAGCGGCTACACCTTC. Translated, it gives CASSLDRTSGYTF.

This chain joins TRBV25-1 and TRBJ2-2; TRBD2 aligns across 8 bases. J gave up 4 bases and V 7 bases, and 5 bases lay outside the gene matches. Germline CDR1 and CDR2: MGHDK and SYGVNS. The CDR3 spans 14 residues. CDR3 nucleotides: TGTGCCAGCACGCGGGGGGAGGTCACCGGGGAGCTGTTTTTT. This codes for CASTRGEVTGELFF.

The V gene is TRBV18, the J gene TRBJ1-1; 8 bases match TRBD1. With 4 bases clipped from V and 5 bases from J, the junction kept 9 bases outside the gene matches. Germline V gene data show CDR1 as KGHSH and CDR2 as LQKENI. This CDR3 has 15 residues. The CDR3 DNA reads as TGTGCCAGCTCACAAGGACAGGGAGGGATGACTGAAGCTTTCTTT. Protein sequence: CASSQGQGGMTEAFF.

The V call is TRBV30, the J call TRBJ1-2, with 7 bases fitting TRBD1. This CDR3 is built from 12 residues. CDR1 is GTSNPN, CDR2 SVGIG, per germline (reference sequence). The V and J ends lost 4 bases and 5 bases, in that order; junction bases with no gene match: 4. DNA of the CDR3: TGTGCCTGGACCGGGGACAGATATGGCTACACCTTC. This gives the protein CAWTGDRYGYTF.

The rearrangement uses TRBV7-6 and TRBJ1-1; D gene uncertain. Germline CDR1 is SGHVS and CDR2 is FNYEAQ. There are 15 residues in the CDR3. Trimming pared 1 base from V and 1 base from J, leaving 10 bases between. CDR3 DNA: TGTGCCAGCAGCTTAGGGGCGTCGAAGAACACTGAAGCTTTCTTT. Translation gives CASSLGASKNTEAFF.

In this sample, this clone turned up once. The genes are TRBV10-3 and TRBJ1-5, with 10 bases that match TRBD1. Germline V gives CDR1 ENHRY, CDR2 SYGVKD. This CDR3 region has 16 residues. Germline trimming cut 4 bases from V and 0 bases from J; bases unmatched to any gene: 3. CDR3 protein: CAISGGTGDSNQPQHF. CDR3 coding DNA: TGTGCCATCAGTGGGGGGACAGGGGATAGCAATCAGCCCCAGCATTTT.

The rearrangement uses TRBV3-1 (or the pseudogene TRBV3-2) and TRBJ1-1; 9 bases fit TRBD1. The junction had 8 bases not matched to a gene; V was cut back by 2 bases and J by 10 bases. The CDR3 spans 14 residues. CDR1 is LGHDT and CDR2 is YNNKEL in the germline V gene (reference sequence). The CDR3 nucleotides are TGTGCCAGCAGCCAAAACAGGGGGCTCAGGGGAGCTTTCTTT. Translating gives CASSQNRGLRGAFF.

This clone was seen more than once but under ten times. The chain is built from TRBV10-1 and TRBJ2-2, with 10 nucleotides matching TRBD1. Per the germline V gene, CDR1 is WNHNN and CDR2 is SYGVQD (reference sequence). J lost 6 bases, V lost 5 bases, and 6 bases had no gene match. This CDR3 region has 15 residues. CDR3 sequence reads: CASSRDRGPAGELFF. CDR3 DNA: TGCGCCAGCAGTAGGGACAGGGGTCCTGCCGGGGAGCTGTTTTTT.

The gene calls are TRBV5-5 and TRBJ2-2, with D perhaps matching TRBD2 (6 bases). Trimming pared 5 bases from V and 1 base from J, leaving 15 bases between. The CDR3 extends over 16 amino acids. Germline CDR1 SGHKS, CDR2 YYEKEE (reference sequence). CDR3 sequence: CASSREEGKNTGELFF. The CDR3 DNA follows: TGTGCCAGCAGTCGAGAGGAGGGGAAGAACACCGGGGAGCTGTTTTTT. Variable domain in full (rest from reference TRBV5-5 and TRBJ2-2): DAGVTQSPTHLIKTRGQQVTLRCSPISGHKSVSWYQQVLGQGPQFIFQYYEKEERGRGNFPDRFSARQFPNYSSELNVNALLLGDSALYLCASSREEGKNTGELFFGEGSRLTVL.

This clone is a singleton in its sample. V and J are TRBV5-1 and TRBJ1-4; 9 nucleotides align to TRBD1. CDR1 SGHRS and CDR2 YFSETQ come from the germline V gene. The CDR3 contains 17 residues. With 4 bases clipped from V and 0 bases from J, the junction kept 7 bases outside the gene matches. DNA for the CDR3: TGCGCCAGCAGCAGAAGGGGACAGGGCTCAACTAATGAAAAACTGTTTTTT. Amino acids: CASSRRGQGSTNEKLFF. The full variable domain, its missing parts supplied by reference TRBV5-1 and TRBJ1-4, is KAGVTQTPRYLIKTRGQQVTLSCSPISGHRSVSWYQQTPGQGLQFLFEYFSETQRNKGNFPGRFSGRQFSNSRSEMNVSTLELGDSALYLCASSRRGQGSTNEKLFFGSGTQLSVL.

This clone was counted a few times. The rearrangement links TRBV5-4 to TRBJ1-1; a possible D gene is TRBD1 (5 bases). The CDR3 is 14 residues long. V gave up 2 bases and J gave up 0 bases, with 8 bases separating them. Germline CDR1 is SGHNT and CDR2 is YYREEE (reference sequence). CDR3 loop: CASSFAGMNTEAFF. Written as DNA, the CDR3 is TGTGCCAGCAGCTTCGCAGGGATGAACACTGAAGCTTTCTTT.

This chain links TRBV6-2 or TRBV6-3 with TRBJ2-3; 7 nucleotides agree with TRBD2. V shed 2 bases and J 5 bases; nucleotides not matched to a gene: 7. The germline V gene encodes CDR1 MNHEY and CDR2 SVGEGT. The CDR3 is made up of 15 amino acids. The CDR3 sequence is CASSYGTTSLDTQYF. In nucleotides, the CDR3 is TGTGCCAGCAGTTACGGGACTACCTCCTTAGATACGCAGTATTTT.

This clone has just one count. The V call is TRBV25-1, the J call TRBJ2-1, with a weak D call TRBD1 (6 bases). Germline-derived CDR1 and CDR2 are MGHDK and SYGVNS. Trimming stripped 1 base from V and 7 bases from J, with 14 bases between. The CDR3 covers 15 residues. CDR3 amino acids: CASSEFLGGANEQFF. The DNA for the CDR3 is TGTGCCAGCAGTGAATTCCTAGGGGGAGCGAATGAGCAGTTCTTC.

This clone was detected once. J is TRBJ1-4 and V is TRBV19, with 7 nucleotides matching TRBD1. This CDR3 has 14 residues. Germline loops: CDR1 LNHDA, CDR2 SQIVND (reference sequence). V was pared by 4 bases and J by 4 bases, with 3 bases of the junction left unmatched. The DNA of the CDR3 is TGTGCCAGTAGTAAGGGACAGAGTAATGAAAAACTGTTTTTT. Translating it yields CASSKGQSNEKLFF.

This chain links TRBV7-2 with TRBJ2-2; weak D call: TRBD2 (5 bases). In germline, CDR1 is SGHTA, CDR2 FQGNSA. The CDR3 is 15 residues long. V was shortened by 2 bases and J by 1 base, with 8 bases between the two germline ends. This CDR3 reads CASSLHRGNTGELFF. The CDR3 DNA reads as TGTGCCAGCAGCTTACATCGGGGGAACACCGGGGAGCTGTTTTTT.

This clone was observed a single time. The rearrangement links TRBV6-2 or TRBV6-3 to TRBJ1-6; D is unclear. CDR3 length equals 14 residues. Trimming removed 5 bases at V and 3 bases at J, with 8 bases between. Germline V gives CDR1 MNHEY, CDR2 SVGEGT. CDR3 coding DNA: TGTGCCAGCAGTGGACTGCGCTATAATTCACCCCTCCACTTT. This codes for CASSGLRYNSPLHF.

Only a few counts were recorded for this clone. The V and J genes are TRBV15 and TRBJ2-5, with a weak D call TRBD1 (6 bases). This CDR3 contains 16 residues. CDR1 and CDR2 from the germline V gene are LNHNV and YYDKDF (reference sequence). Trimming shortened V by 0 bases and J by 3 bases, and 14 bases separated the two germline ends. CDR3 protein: CATSRDSGTYKETQYF. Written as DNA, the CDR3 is TGTGCCACCAGCAGAGATTCCGGGACATATAAAGAGACCCAGTACTTC.

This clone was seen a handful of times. In DNA form, the CDR3 reads TGTGCCAGTAGTATGTCTCCAGGTCGACAAACGAACACTGAAGCTTTCTTT. As protein: CASSMSPGRQTNTEAFF. The chain couples TRBV19 to TRBJ1-1; D unclear. This CDR3 is built from 17 residues. Germline CDR1 is LNHDA and CDR2 is SQIVND (reference sequence). V was shortened by 3 bases and J by 1 base, with 18 bases between the two germline ends.

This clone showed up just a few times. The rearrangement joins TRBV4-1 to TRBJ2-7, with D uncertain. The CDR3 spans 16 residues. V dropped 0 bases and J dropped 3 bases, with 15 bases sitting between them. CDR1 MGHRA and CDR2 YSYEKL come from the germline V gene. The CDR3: CASSQDLVTSVYEQYF. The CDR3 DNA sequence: TGCGCCAGCAGCCAAGATCTAGTAACATCCGTCTACGAGCAGTACTTC.

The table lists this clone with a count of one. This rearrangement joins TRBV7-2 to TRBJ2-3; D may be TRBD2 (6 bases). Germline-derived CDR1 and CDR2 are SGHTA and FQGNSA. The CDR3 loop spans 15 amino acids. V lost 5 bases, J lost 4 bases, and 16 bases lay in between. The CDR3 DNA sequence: TGTGCCAGCAGCCAACGGGGCGGGGAGGCAGATACGCAGTATTTT. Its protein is CASSQRGGEADTQYF.

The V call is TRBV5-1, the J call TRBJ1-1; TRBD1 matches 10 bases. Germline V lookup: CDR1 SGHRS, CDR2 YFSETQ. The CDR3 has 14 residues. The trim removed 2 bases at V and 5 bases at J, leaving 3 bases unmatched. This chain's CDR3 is CASSFGDRGTEAFF. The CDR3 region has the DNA TGCGCCAGCAGCTTTGGGGACAGGGGAACTGAAGCTTTCTTT. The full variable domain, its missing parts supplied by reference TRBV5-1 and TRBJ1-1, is KAGVTQTPRYLIKTRGQQVTLSCSPISGHRSVSWYQQTPGQGLQFLFEYFSETQRNKGNFPGRFSGRQFSNSRSEMNVSTLELGDSALYLCASSFGDRGTEAFFGQGTRLTVV.

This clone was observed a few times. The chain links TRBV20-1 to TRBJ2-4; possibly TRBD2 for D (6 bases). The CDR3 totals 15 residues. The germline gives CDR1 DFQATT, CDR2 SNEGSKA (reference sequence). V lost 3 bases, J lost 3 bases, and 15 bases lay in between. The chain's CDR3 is CSASSGGAHKNIQYF. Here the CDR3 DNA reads TGCAGTGCTAGTAGTGGCGGGGCCCACAAAAACATTCAGTACTTC.

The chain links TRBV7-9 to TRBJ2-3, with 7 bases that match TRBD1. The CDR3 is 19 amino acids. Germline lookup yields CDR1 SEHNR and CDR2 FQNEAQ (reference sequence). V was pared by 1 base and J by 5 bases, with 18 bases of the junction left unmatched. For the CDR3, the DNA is TGTGCCAGCAGCTTAGATCTCGTCCCAGGACAGGTCATGGGAGATACGCAGTATTTT. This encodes CASSLDLVPGQVMGDTQYF. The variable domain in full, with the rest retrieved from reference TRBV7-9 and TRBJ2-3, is DTGVSQNPRHKITKRGQNVTFRCDPISEHNRLYWYRQTLGQGPEFLTYFQNEAQLEKSRLLSDRFSAERPKGSFSTLEIQRTEQGDSAMYLCASSLDLVPGQVMGDTQYFGPGTRLTVL.

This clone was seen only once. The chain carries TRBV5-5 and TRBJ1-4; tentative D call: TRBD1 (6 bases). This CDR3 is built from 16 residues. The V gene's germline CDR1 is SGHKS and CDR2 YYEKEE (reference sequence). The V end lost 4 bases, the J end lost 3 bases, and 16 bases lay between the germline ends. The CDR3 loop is CASSHNPGQSNEKLFF. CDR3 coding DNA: TGTGCCAGCAGCCATAACCCTGGACAGTCTAATGAAAAACTGTTTTTT.

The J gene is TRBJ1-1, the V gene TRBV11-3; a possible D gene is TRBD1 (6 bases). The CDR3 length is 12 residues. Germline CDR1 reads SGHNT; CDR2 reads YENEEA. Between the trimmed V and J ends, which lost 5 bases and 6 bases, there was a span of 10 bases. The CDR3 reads CASSKYRAEAFF. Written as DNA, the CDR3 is TGTGCCAGCAGCAAGTACAGGGCTGAAGCTTTCTTT.

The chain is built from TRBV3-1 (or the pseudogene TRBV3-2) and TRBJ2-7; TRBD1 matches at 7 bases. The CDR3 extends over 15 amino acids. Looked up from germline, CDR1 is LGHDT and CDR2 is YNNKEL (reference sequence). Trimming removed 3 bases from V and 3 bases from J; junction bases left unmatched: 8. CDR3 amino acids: CASSHKNRGGYEQYF. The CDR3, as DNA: TGTGCCAGCAGCCACAAAAACAGGGGTGGCTACGAGCAGTACTTC.

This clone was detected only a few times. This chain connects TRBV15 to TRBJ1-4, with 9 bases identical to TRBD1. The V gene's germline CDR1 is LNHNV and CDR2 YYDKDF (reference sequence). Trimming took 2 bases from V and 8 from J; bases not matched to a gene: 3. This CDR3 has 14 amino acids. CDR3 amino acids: CATSRSGTGEKLFF. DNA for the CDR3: TGTGCCACCAGCAGATCGGGGACAGGGGAAAAACTGTTTTTT.